These 20 T cell receptor beta chains were all obtained from the same sample, sequenced in a study of cytomegalovirus exposure and HLA in healthy donors. The PCR employed 60 Vbeta primers together with 13 Jbeta primers. Repertoires were generated with immunoSEQ multiplex PCR, while TCRdb's copy carries only in-frame clones and drops some. The sample lists around 190,000 clones; 70% to 80% were seen once. The source material was PBMCs. The receptors stem from a woman aged 50 to 60 in good health and CMV-seronegative.

This sequence joins TRBV6-5 and TRBJ2-2, with a possible D match to TRBD1 (5 bases). V lost 5 bases and J 1 base, leaving 11 bases between the germline ends. The germline CDR1 and CDR2 sequences are MNHEY and SVGAGI. The CDR3 is 15 residues long. The CDR3 loop reads CASSHDRLNTGELFF. The CDR3 coding sequence is TGTGCCAGCAGTCACGACAGACTGAACACCGGGGAGCTGTTTTTT.

The genes are TRBV6-1 and TRBJ2-7; D is possibly TRBD1 (6 bases). V was shortened by 1 base and J by 5 bases, with 21 bases between the two germline ends. There are 17 residues in the CDR3. Germline V gene sequence: CDR1 MNHNS, CDR2 SASEGT. CDR3 sequence: CASSEVNRADVSDEQYF. DNA for the CDR3: TGTGCCAGCAGTGAAGTCAACAGGGCGGACGTTTCGGACGAGCAGTACTTC.

This clone appeared a few times. The rearrangement joins TRBV6-5 to TRBJ1-4; D is perhaps TRBD1 (5 bases). CDR3 length: 15 residues. V lost 6 bases to trimming and J lost 0 bases, with 11 bases between them. Per germline, CDR1 MNHEY and CDR2 SVGAGI. CDR3 sequence: CASRPGSATNEKLFF. CDR3 DNA: TGTGCCAGCAGACCAGGGTCCGCAACTAATGAAAAACTGTTTTTT.

V is TRBV18 and J is TRBJ1-4, with no clear D. V was trimmed by 4 bases and J by 17 bases, leaving 17 bases between them. Germline V gene sequence: CDR1 KGHSH, CDR2 LQKENI. This CDR3 has 12 amino acids. CDR3 protein: CASSLAPGGLFF. The CDR3 DNA reads TGTGCCAGCTCACTAGCCCCGGGCGGACTATTTTTT.

CDR3 coding DNA: TGTGCCAGCAGTTTAAGTAGCCCTGGGGCCAACGTCCTGACTTTC. It encodes CASSLSSPGANVLTF. The chain combines TRBV28 with TRBJ2-6; D is ambiguous. This CDR3 spans 15 amino acids. Germline CDR1 reads MDHEN; CDR2 reads SYDVKM. V gave up 2 bases and J gave up 2 bases, with 7 bases separating them.

The chain has TRBV2 and TRBJ1-5, with D perhaps TRBD1 (5 bases). Germline CDR1 and CDR2: SNHLY and FYNNEI. The CDR3 length is 14 residues. V lost 6 bases and J lost 9, with 18 bases in between. In nucleotides, the CDR3 is TGTGCCAGCAGCGAGACCAGGGTTCTTACGCCCCAGCATTTT. This codes for CASSETRVLTPQHF.

The CDR3 DNA sequence: TGTGGACTAGCGGGGAGAGAGACCCAGTACTTC. Translation gives CGLAGRETQYF. This sequence joins TRBV2 and TRBJ2-5, with 11 bases fitting TRBD2. The CDR3 consists of 11 residues. CDR1 and CDR2 from the germline V gene are SNHLY and FYNNEI.

The chain is built from TRBV11-1 and TRBJ1-1, with D maybe TRBD1 (6 bases). From germline, CDR1 is SGHAT and CDR2 FQDESV (reference sequence). V lost 5 bases to trimming and J lost 4 bases, with 11 bases between them. This CDR3 contains 13 residues. The CDR3 sequence: CASSEGVVTEAFF. As DNA, the CDR3 is TGTGCCAGCAGCGAGGGGGTGGTCACTGAAGCTTTCTTT.

This chain connects TRBV7-9 to TRBJ1-1, with D maybe TRBD1 (5 bases). Germline lookup yields CDR1 SEHNR and CDR2 FQNEAQ (reference sequence). V was trimmed by 5 bases and J by 2 bases, leaving 18 bases between them. The CDR3 extends over 16 amino acids. The CDR3 nucleotides read TGTGCCAGCAGCCACACAGGATTTATCGACAACACTGAAGCTTTCTTT. It is translated as CASSHTGFIDNTEAFF.

This chain connects TRBV19 to TRBJ2-1; 10 bases fit TRBD2. V shed 8 bases, J shed 2 bases, and the junction held 6 bases outside the gene matches. CDR3 size: 15 residues. The germline gives CDR1 LNHDA, CDR2 SQIVND (reference sequence). The CDR3 nucleotides read TGTGCCAGTGAAAGGACTAGCGGTACCTACAATGAGCAGTTCTTC. Amino acids: CASERTSGTYNEQFF. Full variable domain (remainder filled in from reference TRBV19 and TRBJ2-1): DGGITQSPKYLFRKEGQNVTLSCEQNLNHDAMYWYRQDPGQGLRLIYYSQIVNDFQKGDIAEGYSVSREKKESFPLTVTSAQKNPTAFYLCASERTSGTYNEQFFGPGTRLTVL.

The chain combines TRBV4-3 with TRBJ1-3; TRBD1 is a possible D gene (5 bases). The CDR3 spans 15 residues. Germline values: CDR1 LGHNA, CDR2 YSLEER. The V gene lost 4 bases and the J gene lost 4 bases, with 14 bases spanning the gap. The CDR3 region has the DNA TGCGCCAGCAGCCCCGACGGGAGGGGAGGAAACACCATATATTTT. This encodes CASSPDGRGGNTIYF.

The rearrangement links TRBV6-6 to TRBJ1-5, with D possibly matching TRBD1 (6 bases). V was shortened by 8 bases and J by 3 bases, with 20 bases between the two germline ends. Germline CDR1 reads MNHNY; CDR2 reads SVGAGI (reference sequence). This CDR3 is 16 amino acids long. Here the CDR3 DNA reads TGTGCCAGCCAGCTTGCGGGGGCGGTGTCCAATCAGCCCCAGCATTTT. Protein: CASQLAGAVSNQPQHF.

The genes are TRBV7-8 and TRBJ1-4, with D perhaps TRBD1 (5 bases). The CDR3 is 14 amino acids. Trimming stripped 5 bases from V and 11 bases from J, with 18 bases between. Germline lookup yields CDR1 SGHVS and CDR2 FQNEAQ. The CDR3 here is CASSLGTLAGKLFF. The CDR3 DNA reads as TGTGCCAGCAGCCTAGGGACTCTAGCGGGGAAACTGTTTTTT.

The rearrangement joins TRBV6-5 to TRBJ1-2; a weak D match, TRBD1 (6 bases). V lost 3 bases, J lost 6 bases, and 20 bases lay in between. The germline V gene has CDR1 MNHEY and CDR2 SVGAGI. The CDR3 totals 16 residues. The CDR3 DNA is TGTGCCAGCAGTTATCGGAGCCCCGCCCAGGGGAATGGCTACACCTTC. Translating gives CASSYRSPAQGNGYTF.

The chain uses TRBV11-2 and TRBJ2-5; maybe TRBD2 (5 bases). The CDR3 covers 15 residues. CDR1 is SGHAT, CDR2 FQNNGV, per germline. V shed 6 bases and J shed 5 bases, with 19 bases lying between them. The CDR3 protein is CASRESGSASETQYF. In DNA form, the CDR3 reads TGTGCCAGCAGGGAAAGCGGATCTGCCTCCGAGACCCAGTACTTC.

V gene TRBV9 combines with J gene TRBJ1-3, with D perhaps matching TRBD1 (5 bases). Germline V gene lookup returns CDR1 SGDLS and CDR2 YYNGEE. Trimming removed 0 bases from V and 0 bases from J, with 16 bases in between. The CDR3 is 18 amino acids. The CDR3 region is CASSVDPTGRSSGNTIYF. In DNA form, the CDR3 reads TGTGCCAGCAGCGTAGACCCCACAGGCCGGAGCTCTGGAAACACCATATATTTT.

The chain carries TRBV15 and TRBJ2-5, with 14 bases aligning to TRBD2. Germline V lookup: CDR1 LNHNV, CDR2 YYDKDF (reference sequence). The CDR3 is 16 residues long. V lost 5 bases and J lost 4; bases outside the gene matches: 6. CDR3 nucleotide sequence: TGTGCCACCAGCGAACGACTAGCGGGGGGGGGAGAGACCCAGTACTTC. Its protein product is CATSERLAGGGETQYF.

This sequence joins TRBV27 and TRBJ1-1; 9 nucleotides align to TRBD1. The V segment lost 6 bases and the J segment 4 bases; nucleotides outside the gene matches: 9. Germline lookup yields CDR1 MNHEY and CDR2 SMNVEV (reference sequence). This CDR3 is built from 15 residues. The CDR3 spells CASSLVRDRVTEAFF. In DNA, the CDR3 is TGTGCCAGCAGCCTAGTAAGGGACAGGGTCACTGAAGCTTTCTTT.

In nucleotides, the CDR3 is TGTGCCAGCAGCGTTAGCGCGAGCTCTGGAAACACCATATATTTT. It codes for CASSVSASSGNTIYF. The chain joins TRBV7-2 to TRBJ1-3, with D unresolved. The CDR3 runs 15 residues. Germline V gives CDR1 SGHTA, CDR2 FQGNSA. The V and J ends lost 5 bases and 0 bases respectively, with 11 bases between them.

V usage is TRBV29-1 and J usage is TRBJ2-7; TRBD2 matches 8 bases. The CDR3 loop spans 14 amino acids. Germline V lookup: CDR1 SQVTM, CDR2 ANQGSEA. V lost 2 bases to trimming and J lost 3 bases; unmatched junction nucleotides: 6. This chain's CDR3 is CSVEILRGDYEQYF. The CDR3 DNA follows: TGCAGCGTTGAAATTCTGCGGGGGGACTACGAGCAGTACTTC.